Below, 12 T cell receptor beta chains from the same sample are listed, as sequenced in a study of T-cell memory formation after mild COVID-19. A single record per CDR3 protein comes from TCRdb applying MiXCR to the 5' RACE reads. Of 200,000 to 300,000 distinct CDR3 sequences in the sample, 16% were seen once. The sample comprised PBMCs or a T cell subset sorted from them (not recorded which). These receptors came from a young man who had mild COVID-19 (a few samples of this study predate the infection). Cell type and time point are not known.

This chain's CDR3 is CASSVGTRVDTQYF. The CDR3 DNA reads TGTGCCAGCAGCGTAGGGACCCGGGTGGATACGCAGTATTTT. The chain is built from TRBV9 and TRBJ2-3; D is unclear. V lost 0 bases, J lost 6 bases, and 11 bases lay in between. This CDR3 region has 14 residues. In germline, CDR1 is SGDLS, CDR2 YYNGEE.

The chain employs TRBV9 and TRBJ2-3; unclear D gene. This CDR3 is 16 amino acids long. Germline values: CDR1 SGDLS, CDR2 YYNGEE. Trimming took 0 bases from V and 1 from J, leaving 12 bases between them. The CDR3 region is CASSVGAADGTDTQYF. Written as DNA, the CDR3 is TGTGCCAGCAGCGTAGGGGCGGCCGACGGCACAGATACGCAGTATTTT.

V gene TRBV19 combines with J gene TRBJ1-5, with 9 positions matching TRBD1. CDR1 and CDR2 (germline): LNHDA, SQIVND (reference sequence). Trimming took 2 bases from V and 0 from J; bases not matched to a gene: 2. The CDR3 is made up of 16 amino acids. DNA of the CDR3: TGTGCCAGTAGTATAAGGACAGGGGTTAGCAATCAGCCCCAGCATTTT. It translates to CASSIRTGVSNQPQHF.

This clonotype was seen a few times. The V call is TRBV29-1, the J call TRBJ2-1; D is undetermined. CDR1 is SQVTM, CDR2 ANQGSEA, per germline. Trimming took 4 bases from V and 6 from J, leaving 4 bases between them. The CDR3 has 10 residues. In DNA, the CDR3 is TGCAGCGTTGGGCCCAATGAGCAGTTCTTC. This gives the protein CSVGPNEQFF.

The genes are TRBV7-9 and TRBJ2-7; D may be TRBD2 (5 bases). CDR3 length equals 10 residues. V was shortened by 11 bases and J by 12 bases, with 17 bases between the two germline ends. CDR1 and CDR2 (germline): SEHNR, FQNEAQ (reference sequence). For the CDR3, the DNA is TGTGCCGCGAGGGTAGGTCTGTCGTACGTC. This sequence encodes CAARVGLSYV.

This clonotype was seen a handful of times. V gene TRBV2 combines with J gene TRBJ2-1, with unresolved D. V lost 5 bases and J 4 bases, leaving 6 bases between the germline ends. The CDR3 spans 12 residues. Germline V lookup: CDR1 SNHLY, CDR2 FYNNEI. In DNA form, the CDR3 reads TGTGCCAGCAGTCCGGAGTACAATGAGCAGTTCTTC. Translation gives CASSPEYNEQFF.

This clonotype was observed a few times. The J gene is TRBJ2-5, the V gene TRBV5-1; D not certain. Trimming cost V 5 bases and J 0 bases, with 11 bases left between them. The germline V gene encodes CDR1 SGHRS and CDR2 YFSETQ. The CDR3 has 14 amino acids. Here the CDR3 DNA reads TGCGCCAGCAGTTACGACACTAACCAAGAGACCCAGTACTTC. This codes for CASSYDTNQETQYF.

In this sample, this clonotype turned up a few times. This chain joins TRBV7-2 and TRBJ2-7; D is uncertain. This CDR3 contains 14 residues. Germline V CDR1 and CDR2: SGHTA, FQGNSA. Trimming cost V 1 base and J 2 bases, with 9 bases left between them. This chain's CDR3 is CASSLGLDAYEQYF. The CDR3 DNA sequence: TGTGCCAGCAGCTTAGGATTGGACGCCTACGAGCAGTACTTC.

The chain has TRBV7-2 and TRBJ1-5, with D hard to call. V gave up 5 bases and J gave up 5 bases, with 10 bases separating them. The germline gives CDR1 SGHTA, CDR2 FQGNSA. The CDR3 is 13 residues long. This CDR3 is CASSRGRDQPQHF. The CDR3 DNA sequence: TGTGCCAGCAGCCGCGGGAGGGATCAGCCCCAGCATTTT.

This clonotype has more than one count but fewer than ten. This chain's CDR3 is CASSQGTRWVQQFF. In DNA form, the CDR3 reads TGCGCCAGCAGCCAGGGGACACGGTGGGTACAGCAGTTCTTC. The genes are TRBV4-1 and TRBJ2-1; possibly TRBD1 for D (6 bases). Trimming removed 3 bases at V and 11 bases at J, with 17 bases between. The V gene's germline CDR1 is MGHRA and CDR2 YSYEKL. The CDR3 contains 14 residues.

The sample holds a few counts of this clonotype. This rearrangement joins TRBV5-1 to TRBJ1-1, with 8 bases aligning to TRBD1. With V trimmed by 3 bases and J by 6 bases, 4 bases remained unmatched. Germline lookup yields CDR1 SGHRS and CDR2 YFSETQ. CDR3 length equals 13 residues. CDR3 amino acids: CASSYKQGAEAFF. The CDR3 nucleotides read TGCGCCAGCAGCTACAAACAGGGGGCTGAAGCTTTCTTT. Together with reference TRBV5-1 and TRBJ1-1, the CDR3 gives the full variable domain: KAGVTQTPRYLIKTRGQQVTLSCSPISGHRSVSWYQQTPGQGLQFLFEYFSETQRNKGNFPGRFSGRQFSNSRSEMNVSTLELGDSALYLCASSYKQGAEAFFGQGTRLTVV.

The table lists this clonotype with a few counts. This chain connects TRBV3-1 to TRBJ2-2, with D tentatively TRBD1 or TRBD2 (5 bases each). This CDR3 region has 15 residues. V dropped 1 base and J dropped 3 bases, with 9 bases sitting between them. CDR1 is LGHDT and CDR2 is YNNKEL in the germline V gene (reference sequence). CDR3 loop: CASSQGGVHTGELFF. CDR3 DNA sequence: TGTGCCAGCAGCCAAGGAGGGGTTCACACCGGGGAGCTGTTTTTT.